The 9 T cell receptor beta chains reported below all come from one sample, sequenced in a study of blood T cell repertoires in COVID-19. Produced via immunoSEQ multiplex PCR; TCRdb's table is partial and in-frame only. Among 200,000 to 250,000 clones listed, around 81% were seen once. Sequencing was done on a sample of peripheral blood. These TCRs come from an older woman with active or convalescent COVID-19.

The J gene is TRBJ1-1, the V gene TRBV18; 7 nucleotides match TRBD1. The V segment lost 6 bases and the J segment 1 base; nucleotides outside the gene matches: 5. Germline V gene data show CDR1 as KGHSH and CDR2 as LQKENI. The CDR3 sequence is 14 residues long. The CDR3 coding sequence is TGTGCCAGCTCCGGACAGGACACGAACACTGAAGCTTTCTTT. It codes for CASSGQDTNTEAFF.

This clone was seen just once. The CDR3 nucleotides read TGTGCCAGCTCACTACAGGGCTTGAAACCCGGGGAGCTGTTTTTT. Protein sequence: CASSLQGLKPGELFF. The genes are TRBV18 and TRBJ2-2, with TRBD1 as a possible D gene (6 bases). The germline V and J ends were trimmed by 4 bases and 6 bases, with 15 bases remaining between them. CDR1 and CDR2 from the germline V gene are KGHSH and LQKENI. The CDR3 loop spans 15 amino acids.

The genes are TRBV5-1 and TRBJ2-2; 11 bases map to TRBD1. The CDR3 has 18 residues. J gave up 6 bases and V 0 bases, and 10 bases lay outside the gene matches. The germline gives CDR1 SGHRS, CDR2 YFSETQ. CDR3 coding DNA: TGCGCCAGCAGCTTGGCCGACGGCGGACAGGGGGCTTCCGGGGAGCTGTTTTTT. It codes for CASSLADGGQGASGELFF.

This rearrangement joins TRBV7-9 to TRBJ2-1; 13 bases are shared with TRBD2. The trim removed 5 bases at V and 7 bases at J, leaving 5 bases unmatched. CDR1 is SEHNR and CDR2 is FQNEAQ in the germline V gene (reference sequence). This CDR3 region has 15 residues. Here the CDR3 DNA reads TGTGCCAGCAGCCTAACTAGCGGGAGGGGAAATGAGCAGTTCTTC. Translated, it gives CASSLTSGRGNEQFF.

The chain combines TRBV5-1 with TRBJ2-5, with 11 nucleotides matching TRBD2. Germline loops: CDR1 SGHRS, CDR2 YFSETQ. Trimming removed 4 bases from V and 4 bases from J; junction bases left unmatched: 9. This CDR3 has 16 amino acids. The CDR3 is CASSPILAGEVETQYF. DNA of the CDR3: TGCGCCAGCAGCCCGATACTAGCGGGAGAGGTAGAGACCCAGTACTTC.

The rearrangement joins TRBV13 to TRBJ2-3, with D perhaps TRBD2 (6 bases). The ends were cut back, 2 bases at V and 0 bases at J, with 12 bases in the middle. Per the germline V gene, CDR1 is PRHDT and CDR2 is FYEKMQ (reference sequence). The CDR3 is 16 amino acids. CDR3 bases: TGTGCCAGCAGCTTACTTGGCGGGATTAGCACAGATACGCAGTATTTT. The encoded protein is CASSLLGGISTDTQYF.

This chain links TRBV6-1 with TRBJ1-4; 7 bases are a match to TRBD1. From germline, CDR1 is MNHNS and CDR2 SASEGT. The CDR3 is 14 residues long. The V segment lost 1 base and the J segment 4 bases; nucleotides outside the gene matches: 0. The CDR3 sequence: CASSEDRGNEKLFF. CDR3 nucleotide sequence: TGTGCCAGCAGTGAAGACAGGGGTAATGAAAAACTGTTTTTT.

This rearrangement joins TRBV19 to TRBJ1-2; the D gene is possibly TRBD1 (5 bases). Germline V lookup: CDR1 LNHDA, CDR2 SQIVND (reference sequence). V shed 3 bases and J shed 1 base, with 9 bases lying between them. The CDR3 loop spans 14 amino acids. CDR3 nucleotides: TGTGCCAGTAGTATGGGGCAAGATAACTATGGCTACACCTTC. As protein: CASSMGQDNYGYTF.

The DNA for the CDR3 is TGTGCCAGCAGCCAAGTTAGGCATTCCGGGACAGGTAACACTGAAGCTTTCTTT. Protein product: CASSQVRHSGTGNTEAFF. The genes are TRBV3-1 (or the pseudogene TRBV3-2) and TRBJ1-1; 8 bases align to TRBD1. This CDR3 is built from 18 residues. Per germline, CDR1 LGHDT and CDR2 YNNKEL (reference sequence). After removal of 1 base from V and 2 bases from J, the junction contained 12 bases not matched to a gene.